The source of this TCR beta chain is a study of T-cell memory formation after mild COVID-19. About the research overall: Clusters of TCRs were largely donor specific.

Comments on this clonotype: Its antigen is not known.

5'RACE with constant-segment primers yielded barcoded, UMI-tagged TCR alpha and TCR beta cDNA libraries. TCRdb re-derived calls from the 5' RACE reads in MiXCR, one entry per CDR3 protein. The profile shows just over 300,000 distinct CDR3 sequences, approximately 19% of them singletons. J was trimmed by 5 bases and V by 5 bases; bases with no gene match: 7. The CDR3 sequence is 14 residues long. Germline V gene sequence: CDR1 DFQATT, CDR2 SNEGSKA (reference sequence). Notes on the study in general: Detection of some responders pre-infection suggested pre-existing cross-reactive memory T cells participated.

The receptor comes from a man aged 18 to 29 who had mild COVID-19 (a few samples of this study predate the infection). Cell type and time point are not known. Source material: PBMCs or a T cell subset sorted from them (not recorded which). The chain has TRBV20-1 and TRBJ2-3; 10 bases fit TRBD2. The CDR3 loop reads CSAAERGGKDTQYF. The CDR3 DNA is TGCAGTGCTGCGGAGCGGGGGGGTAAAGATACGCAGTATTTT.